The 17 T cell receptor beta chains below were found in one sample sequenced in a study of shared clonotypes between healthy human individuals. The method was immunoSEQ multiplex PCR; TCRdb's version includes in-frame clones alone and lacks a portion of them. Of roughly 720,000 clones listed, roughly 88% are singletons. Material for sequencing was memory CD8+ T cells from PBMCs. Noted subset: CD45RO+ cells pooled with CCR7-negative TemRA cells. The receptors shown here come from a man in his late teens or twenties in good health. Some clones in this sample may be carry-over from other donors' samples.

Concerning this clone itself: A junction boundary mismatches the germline segment, possibly from a read error. V usage is TRBV9 and J usage is TRBJ2-1, with 7 positions matching TRBD1. The CDR3 length is 16 residues. The germline V gene has CDR1 SGDLS and CDR2 YYNGEE. CDR3 region: CASTGGEGALRDEQFF. CDR3 nucleotides: TGTGCTAGCACAGGAGGTGAGGGGGCCCTCAGGGATGAGCAGTTCTTC.

The chain links TRBV5-8 to TRBJ1-1; D remains ambiguous. The CDR3 is 14 amino acids. Germline CDR1 reads SGHTS; CDR2 reads YDEGEE. Between the trimmed V and J ends, which lost 0 bases and 4 bases, there was a span of 10 bases. The CDR3 coding sequence is TGTGCCAGCAGCTTGGCCCTCGGGAGCACTGAAGCTTTCTTT. Its protein is CASSLALGSTEAFF.

This sequence joins TRBV9 and TRBJ2-1; the match to TRBD2 covers 7 bases. Germline V CDR1 and CDR2: SGDLS, YYNGEE. The V and J ends lost 1 base and 6 bases, in that order; junction bases with no gene match: 4. The CDR3 sequence is 14 residues long. DNA for the CDR3: TGTGCCAGCAGCGTAAGCGGCGGGAGCAATGAGCAGTTCTTC. Its translation: CASSVSGGSNEQFF.

Regarding this clone: Other DNA sequences within the sample encode an identical CDR3. The rearrangement links TRBV6-5 to TRBJ1-5; 7 bases agree with TRBD1. This CDR3 spans 13 amino acids. Germline CDR1 MNHEY, CDR2 SVGAGI. The V gene end was trimmed by 6 bases and the J gene end by 2 bases; junction bases not matched to a gene: 1. The CDR3 sequence is CASRGTGNQPQHF. The CDR3 DNA reads TGTGCCAGCAGAGGGACAGGCAATCAGCCCCAGCATTTT.

This chain uses TRBV2 with TRBJ2-1; D is unresolved. Trimming took off 2 bases at V and 7 bases at J, with 12 bases between the two ends. Germline loops: CDR1 SNHLY, CDR2 FYNNEI. CDR3 length: 14 amino acids. The CDR3 nucleotides are TGTGCCAGCAGTGAATCCGGACGATCAAATGAGCAGTTCTTC. This sequence encodes CASSESGRSNEQFF.

This clone was picked up one time. The gene calls are TRBV4-3 and TRBJ2-1; 10 bases are a match to TRBD2. Germline lookup yields CDR1 LGHNA and CDR2 YSLEER. V gave up 5 bases and J gave up 8 bases; unmatched junction bases: 12. The length of the CDR3 is 16 residues. The CDR3 reads CASSSKVLAGVYEQFF. The CDR3 nucleotides read TGCGCCAGCAGCTCGAAGGTGCTAGCGGGAGTCTATGAGCAGTTCTTC.

This chain connects TRBV27 to TRBJ2-6, with TRBD1 matching over 9 bases. The V segment lost 4 bases and the J segment 4 bases; nucleotides outside the gene matches: 8. CDR1 is MNHEY, CDR2 SMNVEV, per germline (reference sequence). CDR3 length equals 17 residues. CDR3 residues: CASSSTGGFSGANVLTF. DNA for the CDR3: TGTGCCAGCAGTTCGACAGGGGGGTTTTCAGGGGCCAACGTCCTGACTTTC.

This chain links TRBV11-2 with TRBJ1-1; 8 nucleotides match TRBD1. Germline CDR1 is SGHAT and CDR2 is FQNNGV. This CDR3 region has 14 residues. Trimming cost V 5 bases and J 5 bases; bases outside gene matches: 7. The CDR3: CASSPTGGMTEAFF. The CDR3 nucleotides read TGTGCCAGCAGCCCCACAGGGGGGATGACTGAAGCTTTCTTT.

The chain uses TRBV27 and TRBJ2-5; D not certain. V shed 5 bases and J shed 2 bases, with 15 bases lying between them. The germline CDR1 and CDR2 sequences are MNHEY and SMNVEV (reference sequence). This CDR3 is built from 15 residues. DNA for the CDR3: TGTGCCAGCAGTCTATTGGCGGAGACTCAAGAGACCCAGTACTTC. As protein: CASSLLAETQETQYF.

This chain links TRBV11-2 with TRBJ2-5; a possible D gene is TRBD2 (5 bases). The germline V gene encodes CDR1 SGHAT and CDR2 FQNNGV. Trimming removed 1 base at V and 5 bases at J, with 17 bases between. The CDR3 consists of 16 residues. The CDR3 coding sequence is TGTGCCAGCAGCTTAGTGGCGAGGGAGCCGTGGGAGACCCAGTACTTC. This gives the protein CASSLVAREPWETQYF.

This clone was observed once. V usage is TRBV6-1 and J usage is TRBJ2-1, with D tentatively TRBD1 or TRBD2 (6 bases each). The germline V and J ends were trimmed by 1 base and 6 bases, with 13 bases remaining between them. The CDR3 is 15 amino acids. Germline-derived CDR1 and CDR2 are MNHNS and SASEGT. CDR3 sequence (DNA): TGTGCCAGCAGTGAAGTGTCCAGGGGAGGCAATGAGCAGTTCTTC. Translating gives CASSEVSRGGNEQFF.

The rearrangement joins TRBV10-3 to TRBJ2-7; D is ambiguous. The V end was cut by 2 bases, the J end by 5 bases, with 19 bases between. The CDR3 length is 16 residues. Germline V gives CDR1 ENHRY, CDR2 SYGVKD. The CDR3 loop is CAISEPEPWGVNEQYF. The CDR3 DNA is TGTGCCATCAGTGAGCCAGAACCCTGGGGTGTGAACGAGCAGTACTTC.

This clone has just a few counts. The chain couples TRBV27 to TRBJ1-1; D is unresolved. In germline, CDR1 is MNHEY, CDR2 SMNVEV (reference sequence). The CDR3 has 17 amino acids. Trimming pared 6 bases from V and 0 bases from J, leaving 20 bases between. As DNA, the CDR3 is TGTGCCAGCAGGCAATTCCAGAGCGAAACTTTGAACACTGAAGCTTTCTTT. Its protein is CASRQFQSETLNTEAFF.

Only a few counts were recorded for this clone. The genes are TRBV6-1 and TRBJ2-7, with 12 bases matching TRBD1. V lost 4 bases, J lost 5 bases, and 6 bases stayed unmatched. CDR3 size: 15 residues. CDR1 and CDR2 (germline): MNHNS, SASEGT. DNA for the CDR3: TGTGCCAGCAGTGTAACCGGGACAGGGGGCGACGAGCAGTACTTC. This encodes CASSVTGTGGDEQYF.

V gene TRBV7-9 combines with J gene TRBJ2-4; D unresolved. This CDR3 is built from 10 residues. Trimming shortened V by 10 bases and J by 8 bases, and 9 bases separated the two germline ends. The germline V gene encodes CDR1 SEHNR and CDR2 FQNEAQ (reference sequence). In nucleotides, the CDR3 is TGTGCCATCGAAGGAGACATTCAGTACTTC. Protein product: CAIEGDIQYF.

The rearrangement links TRBV5-1 to TRBJ2-7; 8 bases map to TRBD1. The CDR3 runs 14 residues. Germline CDR1 and CDR2: SGHRS and YFSETQ. Trimming at V came to 2 bases and at J to 7 bases, leaving 8 bases not matched to a gene. CDR3 in amino acids: CASSFGQGGGEQYF. The CDR3 nucleotides read TGCGCCAGCAGCTTCGGACAGGGTGGTGGGGAGCAGTACTTC.

The gene calls are TRBV7-8 and TRBJ1-2; D is possibly TRBD1 (6 bases). The V gene's germline CDR1 is SGHVS and CDR2 FQNEAQ. V gave up 1 base and J gave up 8 bases, with 14 bases separating them. The CDR3 is 14 amino acids. CDR3 DNA: TGTGCCAGCAGCTTAGTACGGGGGGCTTTAGGCTACACCTTC. Translation gives CASSLVRGALGYTF.